The T cell receptor beta chain described here comes from a study of T-cell memory formation after mild COVID-19. Comment on this clonotype: Its antigen is undetermined.

TCRdb independently ran MiXCR on the 5' RACE reads; one entry per CDR3 protein. The sample contains over 130,000 distinct CDR3 sequences, 13% to 15% of which appear only once. Overall study findings and caveats: Contracting clones from day 15 to 85 had balanced CD4/CD8; later expanders favoured CD4+. Those CD4+ clones that contracted were mainly in CM and EM (CD8+ ones in EMRA).

The CDR3 runs 16 residues. Trimming took 0 bases from V and 0 from J; bases not matched to a gene: 6. CDR1 is SGDLS, CDR2 YYNGEE, per germline. The sequence came from an adult woman who had mild COVID-19 (a few samples of this study predate the infection). Cell type and time point are not known. The rearrangement uses TRBV9 and TRBJ2-7; the match to TRBD1 covers 7 bases. The source material was PBMCs or a T cell subset sorted from them (not recorded which). For the CDR3, the DNA is TGTGCCAGCAGCGTAGCGGGACAGTCTAGCTCCTACGAGCAGTACTTC. Protein sequence: CASSVAGQSSSYEQYF.